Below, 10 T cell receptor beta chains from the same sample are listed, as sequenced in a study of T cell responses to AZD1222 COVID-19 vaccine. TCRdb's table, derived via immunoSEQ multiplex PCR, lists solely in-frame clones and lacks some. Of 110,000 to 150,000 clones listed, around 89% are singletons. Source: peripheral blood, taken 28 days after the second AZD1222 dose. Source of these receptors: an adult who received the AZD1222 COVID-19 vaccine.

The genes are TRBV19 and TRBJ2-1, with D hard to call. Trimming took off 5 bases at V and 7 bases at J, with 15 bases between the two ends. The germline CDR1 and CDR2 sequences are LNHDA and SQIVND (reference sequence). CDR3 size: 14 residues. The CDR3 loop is CASSVQAIVNEQFF. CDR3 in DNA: TGTGCCAGTAGTGTCCAAGCGATAGTAAATGAGCAGTTCTTC.

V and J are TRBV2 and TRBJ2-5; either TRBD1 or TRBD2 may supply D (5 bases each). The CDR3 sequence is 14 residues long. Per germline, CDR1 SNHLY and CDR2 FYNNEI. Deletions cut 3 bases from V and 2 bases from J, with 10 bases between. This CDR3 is CASSESWGQETQYF. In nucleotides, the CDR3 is TGTGCCAGCAGTGAGTCTTGGGGGCAAGAGACCCAGTACTTC.

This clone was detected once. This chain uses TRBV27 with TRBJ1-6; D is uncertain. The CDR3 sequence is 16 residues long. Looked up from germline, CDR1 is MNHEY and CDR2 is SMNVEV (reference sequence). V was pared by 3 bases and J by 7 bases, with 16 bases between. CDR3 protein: CASSFGTGLRNSPLHF. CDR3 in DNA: TGTGCCAGCAGTTTTGGTACGGGATTACGAAATTCACCCCTCCACTTT.

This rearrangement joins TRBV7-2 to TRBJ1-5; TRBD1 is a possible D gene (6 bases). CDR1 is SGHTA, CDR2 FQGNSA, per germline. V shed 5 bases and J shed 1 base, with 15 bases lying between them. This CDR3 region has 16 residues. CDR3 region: CASSPRGGLSNQPQHF. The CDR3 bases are TGTGCCAGCAGCCCTCGCGGGGGGCTGAGCAATCAGCCCCAGCATTTT.

CDR3 sequence: CASSFWFDSFYSGNTIYF. The CDR3 DNA is TGCGCCAGCAGCTTCTGGTTCGACAGCTTCTACTCTGGAAACACCATATATTTT. The rearrangement links TRBV5-1 to TRBJ1-3, with D possibly TRBD1 on 5 matching bases. This CDR3 is built from 18 residues. V was cut by 2 bases and J by 0 bases, with 18 bases left in between. CDR1 is SGHRS, CDR2 YFSETQ, per germline.

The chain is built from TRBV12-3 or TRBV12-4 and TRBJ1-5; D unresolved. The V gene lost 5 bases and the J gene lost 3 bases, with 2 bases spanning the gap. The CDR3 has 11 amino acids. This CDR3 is CASSHNQPQHF. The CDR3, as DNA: TGTGCCAGCAGTCACAATCAGCCCCAGCATTTT.

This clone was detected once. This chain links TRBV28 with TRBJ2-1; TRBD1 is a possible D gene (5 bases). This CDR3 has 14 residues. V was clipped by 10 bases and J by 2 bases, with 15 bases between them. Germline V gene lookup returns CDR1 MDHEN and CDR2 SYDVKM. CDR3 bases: TGTGCCACCACCCCTTCGGACACCTACAATGAGCAGTTCTTC. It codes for CATTPSDTYNEQFF. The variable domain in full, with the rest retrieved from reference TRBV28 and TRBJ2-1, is DVKVTQSSRYLVKRTGEKVFLECVQDMDHENMFWYRQDPGLGLRLIYFSYDVKMKEKGDIPEGYSVSREKKERFSLILESASTNQTSMYLCATTPSDTYNEQFFGPGTRLTVL.

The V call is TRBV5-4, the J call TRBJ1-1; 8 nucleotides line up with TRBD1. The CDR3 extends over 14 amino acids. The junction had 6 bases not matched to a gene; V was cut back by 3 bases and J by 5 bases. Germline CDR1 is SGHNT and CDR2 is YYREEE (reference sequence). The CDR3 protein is CASSSDRGWTEAFF. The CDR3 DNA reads TGTGCCAGCAGCTCTGACAGGGGTTGGACTGAAGCTTTCTTT.

The CDR3 bases are TGCGCCAGTCGTCTGGCCGGGACAATCATCTACGAGCAGTACTTC. Translated: CASRLAGTIIYEQYF. The V call is TRBV5-1, the J call TRBJ2-7; D possibly corresponds to TRBD1 (6 bases). Germline lookup yields CDR1 SGHRS and CDR2 YFSETQ. V was shortened by 8 bases and J by 3 bases, with 21 bases between the two germline ends. The CDR3 extends over 15 amino acids. Drawing the rest from reference TRBV5-1 and TRBJ2-7, the complete variable domain is KAGVTQTPRYLIKTRGQQVTLSCSPISGHRSVSWYQQTPGQGLQFLFEYFSETQRNKGNFPGRFSGRQFSNSRSEMNVSTLELGDSALYLCASRLAGTIIYEQYFGPGTRLTVT.

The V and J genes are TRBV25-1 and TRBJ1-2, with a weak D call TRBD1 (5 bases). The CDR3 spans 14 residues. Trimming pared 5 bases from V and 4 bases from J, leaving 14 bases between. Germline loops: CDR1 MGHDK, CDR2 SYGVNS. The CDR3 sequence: CASSSTGTFYGYTF. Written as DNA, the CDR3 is TGTGCCAGCAGTTCTACCGGGACGTTCTATGGCTACACCTTC.